Reported below is one TCR beta chain. This specimen comes from a study of blood T cell repertoires in COVID-19. This table comes from immunoSEQ multiplex PCR, and its TCRdb copy is limited to in-frame clones, with some not included. The sample comprises under 200,000 clones, 88% of which are singletons, and more than 2% rests with the top ten. CDR1 MNHEY and CDR2 SMNVEV come from the germline V gene (reference sequence). Trimming shortened V by 5 bases and J by 8 bases, and 18 bases separated the two germline ends. The CDR3 runs 14 residues. The chain uses TRBV27 and TRBJ1-2, with D possibly matching TRBD1 (5 bases). Sequenced: peripheral blood. This TCR was sampled from a man aged 45 to 65 who had recovered from COVID-19. The CDR3 spells CASSPNSGKVGYTF. The CDR3 DNA reads TGTGCCAGCAGTCCCAATTCAGGGAAGGTCGGCTACACCTTC.